The following is a TCR beta chain sequence with its context. Trimming took off 7 bases at V and 8 bases at J, with 21 bases between the two ends. Germline CDR1 and CDR2: SGHTA and FQGNSA. This CDR3 has 15 amino acids. In the source study's methods: Using reference gene primer amplification, nucleated cell counts were estimated. The data were produced by immunoSEQ multiplex PCR, yet TCRdb's version contains in-frame clones alone and is incomplete. That table gives V, J and clone size, and the DNA gave D and trimming. Here the sample spans about 77,000 clones, 90% being singletons. This sample is drawn from a study of blood T cell repertoires in COVID-19. Study-level information: The United States, Italy and Spain provided the acute and convalescent COVID-19 samples. PBMCs, B-cell-depleted T cells, or T cells provided the cDNA or gDNA that made up the material.

The sample consisted of peripheral blood. The receptor's source is a woman of 80 years or more with active or convalescent COVID-19. The chain links TRBV7-2 to TRBJ2-1; D uncertain. The CDR3 loop is CASTSAYDSHHEQFF. CDR3 DNA sequence: TGTGCCAGCACTTCCGCCTACGACTCCCATCATGAGCAGTTCTTC.